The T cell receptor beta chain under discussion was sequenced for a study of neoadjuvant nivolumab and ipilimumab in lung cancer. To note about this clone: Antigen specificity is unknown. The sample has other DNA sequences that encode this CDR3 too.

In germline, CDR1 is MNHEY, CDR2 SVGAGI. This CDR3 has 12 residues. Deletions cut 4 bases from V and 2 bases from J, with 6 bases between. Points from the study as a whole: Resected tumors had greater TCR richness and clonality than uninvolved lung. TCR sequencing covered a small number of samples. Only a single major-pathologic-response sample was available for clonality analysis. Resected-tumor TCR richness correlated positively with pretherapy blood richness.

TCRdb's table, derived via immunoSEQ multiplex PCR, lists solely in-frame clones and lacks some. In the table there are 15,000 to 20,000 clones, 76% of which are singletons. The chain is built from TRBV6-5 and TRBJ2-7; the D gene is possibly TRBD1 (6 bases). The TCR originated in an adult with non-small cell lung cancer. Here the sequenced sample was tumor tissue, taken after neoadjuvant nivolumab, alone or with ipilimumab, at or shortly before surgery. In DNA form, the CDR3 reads TGTGCCAGCAGTTCAGGGGCCTACGAGCAGTACTTC. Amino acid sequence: CASSSGAYEQYF.